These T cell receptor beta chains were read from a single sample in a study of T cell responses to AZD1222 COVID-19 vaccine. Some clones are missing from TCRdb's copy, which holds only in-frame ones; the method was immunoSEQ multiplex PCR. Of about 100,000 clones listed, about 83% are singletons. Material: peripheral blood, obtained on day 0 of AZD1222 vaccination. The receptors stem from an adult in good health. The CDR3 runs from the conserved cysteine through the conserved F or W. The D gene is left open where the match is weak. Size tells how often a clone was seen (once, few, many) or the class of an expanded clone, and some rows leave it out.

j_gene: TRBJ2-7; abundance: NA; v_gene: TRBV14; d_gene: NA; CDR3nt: TGTGCCAGCAGCCAAGATTTAGCGGCCCACGAGCAGTACTTC; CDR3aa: CASSQDLAAHEQYF
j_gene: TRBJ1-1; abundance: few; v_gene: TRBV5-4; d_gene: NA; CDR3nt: TGTGCCAGCAGCCTAGGGCAGAGGGGTACTGAAGCTTTCTTT; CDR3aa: CASSLGQRGTEAFF
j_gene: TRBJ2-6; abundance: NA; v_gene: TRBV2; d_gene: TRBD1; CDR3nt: TGTGCCGGAACAGGGGCTGTGGCCAACGTCCTGACTTTC; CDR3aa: CAGTGAVANVLTF
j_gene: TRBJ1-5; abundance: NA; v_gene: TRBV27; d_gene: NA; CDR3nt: TGTGCCAGCAGTTGGGAGGGAGGGAAGGGTCAGCCCCAGCATTTT; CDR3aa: CASSWEGGKGQPQHF
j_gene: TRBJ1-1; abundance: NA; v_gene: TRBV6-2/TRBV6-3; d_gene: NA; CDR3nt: TGTGCCAGCATCCCCGGGGCATTCGGCACTGAAGCTTTCTTT; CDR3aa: CASIPGAFGTEAFF
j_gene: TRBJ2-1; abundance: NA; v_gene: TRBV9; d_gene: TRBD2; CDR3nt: TGTGCCAGCAGCGCCACTAGCGGGGGCTACAATGAGCAGTTCTTC; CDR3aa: CASSATSGGYNEQFF
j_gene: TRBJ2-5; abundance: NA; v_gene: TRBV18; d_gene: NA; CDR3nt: TGTGCCAGCTCACCACCAGTAGCCGAAGAGACCCAGTACTTC; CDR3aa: CASSPPVAEETQYF
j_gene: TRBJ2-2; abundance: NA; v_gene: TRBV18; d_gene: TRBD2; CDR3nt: TGTGCCAGCTCACCGCCAAGCCTAGCGGGAGTAACCGGGGAGCTGTTTTTT; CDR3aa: CASSPPSLAGVTGELFF
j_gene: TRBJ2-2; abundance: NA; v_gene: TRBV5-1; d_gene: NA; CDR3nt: TGCGCCAGCAGCTCTGTAGGGACCACCGGGGAGCTGTTTTTT; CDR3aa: CASSSVGTTGELFF
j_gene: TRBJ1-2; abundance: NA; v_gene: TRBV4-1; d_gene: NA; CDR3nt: TGCGCCAGCAGCCCCATCGACCGGACAAACTATGGCTACACCTTC; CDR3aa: CASSPIDRTNYGYTF
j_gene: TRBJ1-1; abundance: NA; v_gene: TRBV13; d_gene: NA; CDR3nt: TGTGCCAGCAGCCATATTGGCCAGGGCGGGAACACTGAAGCTTTCTTT; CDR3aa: CASSHIGQGGNTEAFF
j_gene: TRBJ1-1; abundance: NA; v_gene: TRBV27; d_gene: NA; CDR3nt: TGTGCCAGCGGGGGCAGGAACACTGAAGCTTTCTTT; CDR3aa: CASGGRNTEAFF
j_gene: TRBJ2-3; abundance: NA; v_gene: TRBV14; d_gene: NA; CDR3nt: TGTGCCAGCAGCCAATATGGATCCCTCACCGCAGATACGCAGTATTTT; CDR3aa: CASSQYGSLTADTQYF
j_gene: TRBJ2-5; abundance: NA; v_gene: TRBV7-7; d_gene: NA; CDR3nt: TGTGCCAGCAGCTTAGATCAGGGGCGCGGGGAGACCCAGTACTTC; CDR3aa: CASSLDQGRGETQYF
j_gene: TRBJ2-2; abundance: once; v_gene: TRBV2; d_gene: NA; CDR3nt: TGTGCCAGCAGCCAAAACACCGGGGAGCTGTTTTTT; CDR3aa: CASSQNTGELFF
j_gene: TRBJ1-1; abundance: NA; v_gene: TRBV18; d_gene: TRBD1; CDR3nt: TGTGCCAGCTCATCGGACAGGGGAGCAGCTTTCTTT; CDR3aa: CASSSDRGAAFF
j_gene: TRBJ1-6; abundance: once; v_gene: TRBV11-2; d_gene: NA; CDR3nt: TGTGCCAGCAGCTTAGGGAGTAGGGGCTCACCCCTCCACTTT; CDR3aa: CASSLGSRGSPLHF
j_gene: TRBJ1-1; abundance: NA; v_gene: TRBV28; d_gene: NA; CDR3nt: TGTGCCAGCAGTTCTGGGGCGGCTGGACAACGGCTCACTGAAGCTTTCTTT; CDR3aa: CASSSGAAGQRLTEAFF
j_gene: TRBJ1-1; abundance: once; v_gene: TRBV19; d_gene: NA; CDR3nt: TGTGCCAGTAGTAGGTTTGGGGGTGGGCACACTGAAGCTTTCTTT; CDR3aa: CASSRFGGGHTEAFF
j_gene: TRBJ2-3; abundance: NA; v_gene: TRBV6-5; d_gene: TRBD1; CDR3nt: TGTGCCAGCAGCTCCGGGACAGGGTCGACAGATACGCAGTATTTT; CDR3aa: CASSSGTGSTDTQYF
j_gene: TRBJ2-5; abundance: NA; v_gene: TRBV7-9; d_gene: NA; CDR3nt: TGTGCCAGCAGCCTCCGCCGGGGAACAGAAGAGACCCAGTACTTC; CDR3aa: CASSLRRGTEETQYF
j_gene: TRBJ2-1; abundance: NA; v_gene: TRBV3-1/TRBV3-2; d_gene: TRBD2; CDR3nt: TGTGCCAGCAGCCAAGAAGCGGGAGGACACAATGAGCAGTTCTTC; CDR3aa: CASSQEAGGHNEQFF
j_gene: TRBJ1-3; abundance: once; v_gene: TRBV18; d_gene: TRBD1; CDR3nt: TGTGCCAGCTCTGCCGGACAGGTCTCTGGAAACACCATATATTTT; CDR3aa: CASSAGQVSGNTIYF
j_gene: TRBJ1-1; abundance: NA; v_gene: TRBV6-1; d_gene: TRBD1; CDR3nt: TGTGCCAGCAGTGTCCCCCAGACGTCCCGGGACAGATACCTGACCACTGAAGCTTTTTTT; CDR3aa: CASSVPQTSRDRYLTTEAFF
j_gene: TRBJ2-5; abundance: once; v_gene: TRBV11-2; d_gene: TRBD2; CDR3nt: TGTGCCAGCAGCCCCGGGAGGAGGGGAGAGACCCAGTACTTC; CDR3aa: CASSPGRRGETQYF
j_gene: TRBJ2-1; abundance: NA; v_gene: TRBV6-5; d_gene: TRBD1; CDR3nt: TGTGCCAGCAACCCTGGACAGGACAATGAGCAGTTCTTC; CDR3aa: CASNPGQDNEQFF
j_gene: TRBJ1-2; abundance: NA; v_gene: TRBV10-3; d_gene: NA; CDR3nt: TGTGCCATCAATCCGAGCGGGGCAGGGTATAGCTATGGCTACACCTTC; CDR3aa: CAINPSGAGYSYGYTF
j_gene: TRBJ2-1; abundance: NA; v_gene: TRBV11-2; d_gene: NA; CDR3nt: TGTGCCAGCAGCATACAAGAAAGCTACAATGAGCAGTTCTTC; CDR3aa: CASSIQESYNEQFF
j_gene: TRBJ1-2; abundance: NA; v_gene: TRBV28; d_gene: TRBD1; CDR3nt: TGTGCCAGCAGTTTGGAGGGGGCGCTTGGCTACACCTTC; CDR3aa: CASSLEGALGYTF
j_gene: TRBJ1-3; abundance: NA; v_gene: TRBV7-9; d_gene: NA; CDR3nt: TGTGCCAGCAGCTTAGGTCGGTTTCAGTCTGGAAACACCATATATTTT; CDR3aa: CASSLGRFQSGNTIYF
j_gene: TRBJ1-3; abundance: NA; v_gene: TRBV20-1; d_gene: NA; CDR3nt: TGCAGTGCTAGTCCTGATGCCAGGGACACCATATATTTT; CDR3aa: CSASPDARDTIYF
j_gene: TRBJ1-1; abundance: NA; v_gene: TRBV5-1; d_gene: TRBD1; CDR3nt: TGCGCCAGCAGCTTGGAAGGGACAGGGGACACTGAAGCTTTCTTT; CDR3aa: CASSLEGTGDTEAFF
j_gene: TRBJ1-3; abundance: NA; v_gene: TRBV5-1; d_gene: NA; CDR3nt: TGCGCCAGCAGCTTGGCACAAAGGGGCTCTGGAAACACCATATATTTT; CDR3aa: CASSLAQRGSGNTIYF
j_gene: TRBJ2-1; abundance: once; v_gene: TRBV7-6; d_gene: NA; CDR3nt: TGTGCCAGCAGCTTAACCGGGGAAACGAACAATGAGCAGTTCTTC; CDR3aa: CASSLTGETNNEQFF
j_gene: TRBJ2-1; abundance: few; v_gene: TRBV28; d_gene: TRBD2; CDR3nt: TGTGCCAGCAGTTCCATACCCAGCGGGAGCGGGGAGCAGTTCTTC; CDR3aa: CASSSIPSGSGEQFF
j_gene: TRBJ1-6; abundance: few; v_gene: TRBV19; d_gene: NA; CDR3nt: TGTGCCAGTAGTCCGCTCACATACCGGGACAAAAATTCACCCCTCCACTTT; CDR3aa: CASSPLTYRDKNSPLHF
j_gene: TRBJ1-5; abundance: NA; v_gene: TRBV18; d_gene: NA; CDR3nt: TGTGCCAGCTCACCGGGGGGGGCGACCAATCAGCCCCAGCATTTT; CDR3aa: CASSPGGATNQPQHF
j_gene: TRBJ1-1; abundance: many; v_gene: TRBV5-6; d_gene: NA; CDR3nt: TGTGCCAGCAGCTTGGAGGCCAGGGGTGAAGCTTTCTTT; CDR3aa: CASSLEARGEAFF
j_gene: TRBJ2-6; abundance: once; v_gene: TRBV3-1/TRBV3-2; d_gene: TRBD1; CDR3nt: TGTGCCAGCAGTCAGACAGGGGCGGGGGCCAACGTCCTGACTTTC; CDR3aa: CASSQTGAGANVLTF
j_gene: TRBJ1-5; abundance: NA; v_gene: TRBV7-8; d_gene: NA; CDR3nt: TGTGCCAGCAGCTTAGTTTTTGGGGGGGGAGGGACTAGCAATCAGCCCCAGCATTTT; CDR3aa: CASSLVFGGGGTSNQPQHF
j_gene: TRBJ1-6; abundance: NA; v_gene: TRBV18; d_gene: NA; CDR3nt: TGTGCCAGCTCACTAAACGAAGGGGATTCACCCCTCCACTTT; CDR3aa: CASSLNEGDSPLHF
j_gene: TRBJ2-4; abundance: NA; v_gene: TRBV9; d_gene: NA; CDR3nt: TGTGCCAGCAGCGTAGGGGAGGAGGGACTCAAAAACATTCAGTACTTC; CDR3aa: CASSVGEEGLKNIQYF
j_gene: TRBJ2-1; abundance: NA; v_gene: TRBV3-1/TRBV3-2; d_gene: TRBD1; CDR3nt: TGTGCCAGCAGCCTCCGGGACAGGGTCAACAATGAGCAGTTCTTC; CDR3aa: CASSLRDRVNNEQFF
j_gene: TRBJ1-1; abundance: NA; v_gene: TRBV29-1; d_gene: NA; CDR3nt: TGCAGCGTTGTCAGGGACACTGAAGCTTTCTTT; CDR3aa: CSVVRDTEAFF
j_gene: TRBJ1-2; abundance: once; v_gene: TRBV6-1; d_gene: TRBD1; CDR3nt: TGTGCCAGCAGTGATTGGGGGGCAGGGGGCGACTATGGCTACACCTTC; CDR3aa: CASSDWGAGGDYGYTF
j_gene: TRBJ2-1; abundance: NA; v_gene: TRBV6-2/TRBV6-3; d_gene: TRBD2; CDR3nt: TGTGCCAGCAGTTACTACGCACTAGCGGGAGGTTTCTACAATGAGCAGTTCTTC; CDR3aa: CASSYYALAGGFYNEQFF
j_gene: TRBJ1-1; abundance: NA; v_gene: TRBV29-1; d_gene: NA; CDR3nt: TGCAGCGTTGACAGGGAGGGTGCCACTGAAGCTTTCTTT; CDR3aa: CSVDREGATEAFF
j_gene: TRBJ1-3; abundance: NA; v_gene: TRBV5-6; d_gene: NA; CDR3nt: TGTGCCAGCAGCTTAACAACATCGTACTCTGGAAACACCATATATTTT; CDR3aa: CASSLTTSYSGNTIYF
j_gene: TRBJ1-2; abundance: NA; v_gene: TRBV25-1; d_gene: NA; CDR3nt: TGTGCCAGCAGTCGGGGAGGAGGCTACACCTTC; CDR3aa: CASSRGGGYTF